These 25 T cell receptor beta chains share one sample of origin, sequenced in a study of radiotherapy plus CTLA-4 blockade in lung cancer. Generated by immunoSEQ multiplex PCR, the TCRdb table keeps only in-frame clones and is missing some. The table lists about 68,000 clones, 70% to 85% of them singletons. The specimen comprised peripheral blood, sampled from a patient treated with radiotherapy plus ipilimumab. These receptors were taken from a human donor with non-small cell lung cancer who had a complete response to radiotherapy plus ipilimumab.

In DNA form, the CDR3 reads TGTGCCAGCAGTTACCGAGTGAAGCAGCCCCAGCATTTT. Protein product: CASSYRVKQPQHF. The V and J genes are TRBV6-5 and TRBJ1-5, with no clear D. The CDR3 length is 13 residues. The V end lost 2 bases, the J end lost 7 bases, and 9 bases lay between the germline ends. CDR1 is MNHEY, CDR2 SVGAGI, per germline.

This rearrangement joins TRBV27 to TRBJ2-2; no clear D. V was cut by 7 bases and J by 1 base, with 16 bases left in between. CDR1 is MNHEY and CDR2 is SMNVEV in the germline V gene (reference sequence). The CDR3 spans 16 residues. CDR3 sequence: CASTGRLIENTGELFF. CDR3 DNA sequence: TGTGCCAGCACCGGTAGGCTCATCGAGAACACCGGGGAGCTGTTTTTT.

The chain has TRBV6-6 and TRBJ2-7, with 7 bases aligning to TRBD1. V was clipped by 5 bases and J by 4 bases; unmatched bases: 5. Germline assignment: CDR1 MNHNY and CDR2 SVGAGI (reference sequence). The length of the CDR3 is 13 residues. CDR3 sequence (DNA): TGTGCCAGCAGTCGGGACAGCAATTACGAGCAGTACTTC. It yields the protein CASSRDSNYEQYF.

The CDR3 here is CASSYSHTGDYEQYV. The CDR3 nucleotides are TGTGCCAGCAGTTACTCGCATACAGGGGACTACGAGCAGTACGTC. This chain links TRBV6-5 with TRBJ2-7; 7 positions agree with TRBD1. The CDR3 length is 15 residues. The V gene's germline CDR1 is MNHEY and CDR2 SVGAGI. V lost 0 bases, J lost 3 bases, and 5 bases stayed unmatched.

V is TRBV6-1 and J is TRBJ2-1, with 9 bases matching TRBD1. The CDR3 loop spans 15 amino acids. Germline assignment: CDR1 MNHNS and CDR2 SASEGT. The junction had 9 bases not matched to a gene; V was cut back by 6 bases and J by 6 bases. CDR3 bases: TGTGCCAGCAGAGCGAGGACAGGGGACCCCAATGAGCAGTTCTTC. This encodes CASRARTGDPNEQFF.

The V call is TRBV19, the J call TRBJ1-5; D is unresolved. Trimming removed 8 bases at V and 6 bases at J, with 14 bases between. There are 13 residues in the CDR3. Germline V CDR1 and CDR2: LNHDA, SQIVND (reference sequence). CDR3 bases: TGTGCCAGTTCTCAAAGGGTTTCTCAGCCCCAGCATTTT. Protein product: CASSQRVSQPQHF.

J is TRBJ1-6 and V is TRBV6-1, with no clear D. The germline gives CDR1 MNHNS, CDR2 SASEGT. V lost 3 bases and J 7 bases, leaving 7 bases between the germline ends. The length of the CDR3 is 13 residues. CDR3 protein: CASSDSRNSPLHF. CDR3 DNA: TGTGCCAGCAGTGACAGTAGGAATTCACCCCTCCACTTT.

The chain recombines TRBV10-3 with TRBJ1-1; a weak D match, TRBD1 (5 bases). The V gene lost 11 bases and the J gene lost 2 bases, with 9 bases spanning the gap. The CDR3 is 11 residues long. Germline CDR1 ENHRY, CDR2 SYGVKD. CDR3 DNA sequence: TGTGCCGTCCGGGACAACACTGAAGCTTTCTTT. Its protein is CAVRDNTEAFF.

The chain carries TRBV29-1 and TRBJ1-1; D unclear. V was pared by 4 bases and J by 3 bases, with 3 bases between. The CDR3 totals 10 residues. CDR1 SQVTM and CDR2 ANQGSEA come from the germline V gene. CDR3 DNA: TGCAGCGTTGTGGACACTGAAGCTTTCTTT. This gives the protein CSVVDTEAFF.

This chain joins TRBV6-5 and TRBJ2-3, with 7 bases aligning to TRBD1. Trimming at V came to 6 bases and at J to 3 bases, leaving 9 bases not matched to a gene. Germline-derived CDR1 and CDR2 are MNHEY and SVGAGI. The CDR3 consists of 15 residues. CDR3 sequence reads: CASRRTGAGTDTQYF. Written as DNA, the CDR3 is TGTGCCAGCAGACGTACAGGGGCTGGAACAGATACGCAGTATTTT.

The V gene is TRBV10-1, the J gene TRBJ2-5; either TRBD1 or TRBD2 may supply D (5 bases each). V lost 3 bases and J lost 0, with 11 bases in between. This CDR3 has 15 amino acids. Germline V CDR1 and CDR2: WNHNN, SYGVQD (reference sequence). DNA for the CDR3: TGCGCCAGCAGTGATACGGGACCACACCAAGAGACCCAGTACTTC. Translated, it gives CASSDTGPHQETQYF.

This clone was observed a handful of times. This sequence joins TRBV27 and TRBJ2-2, with no clear D. V lost 1 base to trimming and J lost 4 bases, with 7 bases between them. Germline-derived CDR1 and CDR2 are MNHEY and SMNVEV (reference sequence). This CDR3 contains 14 residues. CDR3 in amino acids: CASSLWAVTGELFF. CDR3 bases: TGTGCCAGCAGTTTATGGGCGGTCACCGGGGAGCTGTTTTTT.

The rearrangement uses TRBV28 and TRBJ1-4; D is unclear. The CDR3 covers 14 residues. Germline V gene lookup returns CDR1 MDHEN and CDR2 SYDVKM. The V gene lost 4 bases and the J gene lost 5 bases, with 11 bases spanning the gap. CDR3 bases: TGTGCCAGCAGTTCTCCGGGATCCAATGAAAAACTGTTTTTT. This translates into CASSSPGSNEKLFF.

The J gene is TRBJ2-5, the V gene TRBV30, with TRBD2 matching over 9 bases. The CDR3 loop spans 14 amino acids. With V trimmed by 2 bases and J by 0 bases, 1 base remained unmatched. CDR1 GTSNPN and CDR2 SVGIG come from the germline V gene (reference sequence). The CDR3 loop reads CAWSLAGYQETQYF. In DNA form, the CDR3 reads TGTGCCTGGAGTCTAGCGGGGTACCAAGAGACCCAGTACTTC.

The chain is built from TRBV28 and TRBJ1-6; 8 nucleotides align to TRBD1. This CDR3 comprises 14 residues. Germline CDR1 and CDR2: MDHEN and SYDVKM. Trimming at V came to 5 bases and at J to 9 bases, leaving 6 bases not matched to a gene. The CDR3 sequence is CASSASGGGSPLHF. The CDR3 DNA sequence: TGTGCCAGCAGTGCCTCAGGGGGCGGTTCACCCCTCCACTTT.

This chain links TRBV19 with TRBJ1-1, with D hard to call. With 3 bases removed from V and 1 base from J, the gap between germline ends came to 9 bases. The germline CDR1 and CDR2 sequences are LNHDA and SQIVND (reference sequence). The CDR3 contains 14 residues. The CDR3 is CASSILPGNTEAFF. CDR3 nucleotides: TGTGCCAGTAGTATCCTTCCGGGGAACACTGAAGCTTTCTTT.

This clone has a handful of counts. V usage is TRBV19 and J usage is TRBJ2-1; D may correspond to TRBD1 or TRBD2 (5 bases each). The length of the CDR3 is 15 residues. Trimming shortened V by 6 bases and J by 4 bases, and 16 bases separated the two germline ends. Germline V gene lookup returns CDR1 LNHDA and CDR2 SQIVND (reference sequence). The CDR3 region has the DNA TGTGCCAGTAGAGAGGGGACCGGTGGGTACAATGAGCAGTTCTTC. This encodes CASREGTGGYNEQFF.

The CDR3 nucleotides read TGTGCCAGCAGCTTAACTACCTACGAGCAGTACTTC. This translates into CASSLTTYEQYF. The chain couples TRBV7-2 to TRBJ2-7; D remains ambiguous. The length of the CDR3 is 12 residues. The V gene lost 2 bases and the J gene lost 2 bases, with 4 bases spanning the gap. In germline, CDR1 is SGHTA, CDR2 FQGNSA.

The gene calls are TRBV10-3 and TRBJ2-7; D is uncertain. Trimming removed 4 bases from V and 1 base from J, with 8 bases in between. CDR3 length equals 13 residues. CDR1 is ENHRY, CDR2 SYGVKD, per germline. DNA for the CDR3: TGTGCCATCAGTGCGAGTCTTTCCTACGAGCAGTACGTC. It is translated as CAISASLSYEQYV.

The CDR3 nucleotides read TGCCTCGGGAGAGGAGATTACAATGAGCAGTTCTTC. Translating gives CLGRGDYNEQFF. The chain links TRBV29-1 to TRBJ2-1, with a possible D match to TRBD2 (6 bases). Germline values: CDR1 SQVTM, CDR2 ANQGSEA. This CDR3 spans 12 amino acids.

This rearrangement joins TRBV11-3 to TRBJ2-1; tentative D call: TRBD2 (7 bases). The germline V gene has CDR1 SGHNT and CDR2 YENEEA. With 4 bases removed from V and 11 bases from J, the gap between germline ends came to 15 bases. The CDR3 has 13 amino acids. CDR3 amino acids: CASSSHGGLQQFF. The CDR3 DNA follows: TGTGCCAGCAGCTCGCACGGGGGGCTGCAGCAGTTCTTC.

This clone appeared once. The rearrangement uses TRBV28 and TRBJ1-2, with a tentative D call TRBD1 (5 bases). The CDR3 sequence is 13 residues long. Germline V gene data show CDR1 as MDHEN and CDR2 as SYDVKM. V was pared by 7 bases and J by 4 bases, with 13 bases between. The CDR3 is CASNPLDTYGYTF. In DNA, the CDR3 is TGTGCCAGCAATCCTTTGGACACCTATGGCTACACCTTC.

This rearrangement joins TRBV6-5 to TRBJ1-6; a possible D gene is TRBD1 (5 bases). The CDR3 loop spans 14 amino acids. Trimming removed 5 bases at V and 4 bases at J, with 9 bases between. The germline gives CDR1 MNHEY, CDR2 SVGAGI. The CDR3 bases are TGTGCCAGCAGTGCAGGGCCATATAATTCACCCCTCCACTTT. This sequence encodes CASSAGPYNSPLHF.

With regard to this clone: One junction end disagrees with the germline gene, perhaps due to a read error. V gene TRBV29-1 combines with J gene TRBJ2-7, with 9 bases identical to TRBD1. CDR1 is SQVTM, CDR2 ANQGSEA, per germline. The CDR3 sequence is 11 residues long. CDR3 residues: CSVEGQGARLF. The CDR3 DNA follows: TGCAGCGTCGAGGGACAGGGAGCGAGGTTGTTC.

The chain links TRBV28 to TRBJ1-2; D call uncertain. The CDR3 totals 12 residues. From germline, CDR1 is MDHEN and CDR2 SYDVKM. V was clipped by 6 bases and J by 7 bases, with 12 bases between them. CDR3: CASRPGPAGYTF. The CDR3 DNA is TGTGCCAGCAGACCCGGACCAGCTGGCTACACCTTC.